This T cell receptor (beta chain) was documented in a study of PD-1 blockade in classical Hodgkin lymphoma (dated by TCRdb to about 2020). For the study in its entirety: Nivolumab dosing was 3 mg/kg intravenously every 2 weeks, continuing until either disease progression or unacceptable toxicity. The study used CyTOF and TCR beta sequencing to define a peripheral blood immune signature of response to PD-1 blockade in classical Hodgkin lymphoma. What the authors observed across the whole study: The study was restricted to a single clinical trial cohort, and the causes of repertoire differences, possibly disease activity or prior therapy, were left undefined. Patients starting nivolumab less than 1 year after ASCT had lower diversity and were excluded from later analyses to avoid confounding by immune reconstitution. A significant rise by C4D1 was seen in CD4+ but not CD8+ TCR diversity (p=0.0027 vs p=0.16), with the rise being most apparent in complete responders (p=0.02). Baseline TCR diversity was reported to be lower in newly diagnosed patients than in healthy donors and to be lower still in relapsed/refractory patients. Trial patients with a complete response had baseline diversity similar to that of newly diagnosed patients, while partial responders and progressors had significantly lower diversity.

This specimen's time point label, interpreted: cycle 2 day 1 (C2D1) of nivolumab. Relapse after autologous stem cell transplantation had occurred in all trial patients, and cohorts A, B and C were distinguished by prior brentuximab vedotin exposure. A total of under 70 patients with relapsed/refractory classical Hodgkin lymphoma made up the trial cohort, and each patient's best overall response was complete response, partial response or progressive disease. Single-agent nivolumab was administered to trial patients in the multi-cohort phase II CheckMate 205 trial. Best overall response was determined by an independent review committee according to the 2007 International Working Group response criteria. Trial PBMCs were collected immediately before nivolumab initiation (C1D1) and during therapy at cycle 2 day 1 and cycle 4 day 1. After peripheral blood was drawn into 8 mL Vacutainer Cell Preparation Tubes, PBMCs were isolated by centrifugation and then cryopreserved.

Notes on this clone: This receptor's antigen is unknown. No base quality values were provided; no much bigger clone lies one nucleotide off.

Genomic DNA was isolated using the Qiagen DNeasy kit from unsorted PBMCs as well as from negatively selected CD4+ and CD8+ fractions. TCR beta CDR3 regions were subjected to amplification by immunoSEQ multiplex PCR with primers that anneal to V and J segments. A synthetic immune receptor repertoire was used to minimize amplification bias, and any residual bias was removed computationally once sequencing was done. The authors processed their data as follows. Custom Python scripts were used to quantify repertoire diversity as the Shannon entropy index. Unsorted, CD4+ and CD8+ repertoires were analyzed separately, except in combined analyses where CD4+ and CD8+ sequences were merged in silico. Clonal expansion was defined as a frequency increase of at least 2-fold after treatment compared with C1D1, and clones undetected at baseline were assigned a pseudocount of 0.5. Clones with 0 or 1 copy at C1D1 were classified as singleton clones, and clones with 2 or more copies were classified as non-singleton clones. By matching protein sequences in sorted samples from the same patient, clones expanded in unsorted samples were annotated as CD4+, CD8+ or unknown. Wilcoxon tests on paired samples were used to test changes in diversity from C1D1 to C4D1. TCRdb limited this immuneACCESS table to in-frame rearrangements with V and J called. A share of clones is missing; checked studies link under half to unresolved V genes, and the rest is unexplained. The V and J calls and clone size were taken over from that table, and D and trimming were inferred from the DNA. The sample profile shows about 58,000 clones; less than 95% of them were found once. The ten most abundant clones make up about 9.4% of the sample.

Germline trimming amounts to 10 bases on V and 4 bases on J, with 12 as the count of junction bases outside the gene matches. There are 14 amino acids in the CDR3, from cysteine to phenylalanine inclusive. Just the 42-base CDR3 DNA is kept, in frame starting at base 1. CDR1 ENHRY and CDR2 SYGVKD were looked up in the germline V gene. The V gene is TRBV10-3 and the J gene is TRBJ2-7; 8 bases in the junction line up with TRBD2. Sequences were derived from peripheral blood mononuclear cells (PBMCs), sampled before the second cycle of nivolumab. The sequence derives from a human donor with classical Hodgkin lymphoma. At the DNA level, the sequence is TGTGCCAACTCACCCCGGGGGGGAGCTTACGAGCAGTACTTC. This gives the protein CANSPRGGAYEQYF.